These T cell receptor beta chains were read from a single sample in a study of blood T cells in healthy people across ages. TCRdb analysed the 5' RACE reads with MiXCR anew, one entry per CDR3 protein. The sample lists more than 750,000 distinct CDR3 sequences, almost 30% occurring once. In addition, the sample was reused for a study of T cells of mothers and their children.

Material for sequencing was blood. The receptor source for this set is a middle-aged woman in good health. Each CDR3 is given with its conserved first and last residue. The D gene is left open where the match is weak. The listing skips clone size in some rows; elsewhere it reads once, few, many or a size class.

d_call	clone_size	v_call	j_call	cdr3_aa	cdr3_nt
-	few	TRBV12-5	TRBJ2-2	CASVRDSTGELFF	TGTGCTAGTGTACGTGACAGCACCGGGGAGCTGTTTTTT
-	-	TRBV7-3	TRBJ1-6	CASSPGDGMNSPLHF	TGTGCCAGCAGCCCTGGGGACGGGATGAATTCACCCCTCCACTTT
-	-	TRBV7-3	TRBJ1-1	CASSPAGGGEAFF	TGTGCCAGCAGCCCCGCTGGGGGCGGTGAAGCTTTCTTT
-	-	TRBV5-1	TRBJ2-7	CASSLTGKSSYEQYF	TGCGCCAGCAGTTTAACGGGGAAAAGCTCCTACGAGCAGTACTTC
-	-	TRBV18	TRBJ1-1	CASSPSTPGTNTEAFF	TGTGCCAGCTCACCGAGTACTCCCGGGACGAACACTGAAGCTTTCTTT
TRBD1	-	TRBV12-3/TRBV12-4	TRBJ1-6	CASSLSGTGSPLHF	TGTGCCAGCAGCCTGAGCGGGACAGGTTCACCCCTCCACTTT
-	many	TRBV6-6	TRBJ2-1	CASSYSISSGTYNEQFF	TGTGCCAGCAGTTACTCGATTAGCTCAGGTACCTACAATGAGCAGTTCTTC
-	-	TRBV7-3	TRBJ2-1	CASSSPLGNYEQFF	TGTGCCAGCAGCTCCCCTCTAGGGAACTACGAGCAGTTCTTC
TRBD1	-	TRBV27	TRBJ1-2	CASRGTANYDYTF	TGTGCCAGCAGAGGGACAGCCAACTATGACTACACCTTC
-	-	TRBV5-1	TRBJ2-5	CASRERTTTETQYF	TGCGCCAGCAGAGAACGGACTACAACAGAGACCCAGTACTTC
-	many	TRBV30	TRBJ2-4	CAWSVQVGDSQYF	TGTGCCTGGAGTGTACAAGTGGGGGACTCCCAGTACTTC
-	-	TRBV19	TRBJ2-7	CASSMTQGLFFEQYF	TGTGCCAGTAGTATGACCCAGGGGTTATTCTTCGAGCAGTACTTC
-	-	TRBV4-1	TRBJ2-1	CASSAQGNSYNEQFF	TGCGCCAGCAGCGCACAGGGAAACTCCTACAATGAGCAGTTCTTC
TRBD1	-	TRBV24-1	TRBJ2-1	CATSDSTGEAYNEQFF	TGTGCCACCAGTGATTCGACAGGGGAGGCCTACAATGAGCAGTTCTTC
-	many	TRBV27	TRBJ2-5	CASSLSGARETQYF	TGTGCCAGCAGTTTATCGGGGGCGCGGGAGACCCAGTACTTC
-	-	TRBV9	TRBJ1-5	CTSSEGNSQPQHF	TGTACCAGCAGCGAGGGAAACAGTCAGCCCCAGCATTTT
-	-	TRBV6-2/TRBV6-3	TRBJ1-1	CASSDRERMNTEAFF	TGTGCCAGCAGTGACAGAGAACGTATGAACACTGAAGCTTTCTTT
-	few	TRBV6-5	TRBJ1-2	CASRTGASYGYTF	TGTGCCAGCAGGACAGGTGCCTCCTATGGCTACACCTTC
-	-	TRBV28	TRBJ2-3	CASRTAGFVTDTQYF	TGTGCCAGCAGGACCGCAGGGTTCGTCACAGATACGCAGTATTTT
-	-	TRBV20-1	TRBJ2-7	CSASLWAVYSYEQYF	TGCAGTGCCTCCCTCTGGGCAGTATATTCCTACGAGCAGTACTTC
-	few	TRBV27	TRBJ1-2	CASSLSPSIKANYGYTF	TGTGCCAGCAGTTTAAGCCCGAGCATAAAAGCTAACTATGGCTACACCTTC
TRBD2	-	TRBV7-8	TRBJ2-7	CASSLGTSGTYNEQYF	TGTGCCAGCAGCTTAGGGACTAGCGGGACCTACAATGAGCAGTACTTC
-	-	TRBV14	TRBJ2-5	CASSQSSGTQYF	TGTGCCAGCAGCCAATCCTCGGGGACCCAGTACTTC
-	many	TRBV10-3	TRBJ2-5	CAISVARGQETQYF	TGTGCCATCAGCGTGGCCAGGGGTCAGGAGACCCAGTACTTC
-	few	TRBV9	TRBJ2-2	CASSVIRNGQLNTGELFF	TGTGCCAGCAGCGTAATTAGGAACGGACAGCTAAACACCGGGGAGCTGTTTTTT
TRBD2	few	TRBV7-2	TRBJ2-3	CASSYTGTNKDTQYF	TGTGCCAGCAGCTATACCGGGACTAACAAGGACACGCAGTATTTT
-	many	TRBV20-1	TRBJ2-7	CSAVPAAFGEQYF	TGCAGTGCTGTCCCGGCAGCGTTCGGCGAGCAGTACTTC
-	-	TRBV27	TRBJ2-7	CASSFAKSYEQYF	TGTGCCAGCAGTTTCGCTAAGTCCTACGAGCAGTACTTC